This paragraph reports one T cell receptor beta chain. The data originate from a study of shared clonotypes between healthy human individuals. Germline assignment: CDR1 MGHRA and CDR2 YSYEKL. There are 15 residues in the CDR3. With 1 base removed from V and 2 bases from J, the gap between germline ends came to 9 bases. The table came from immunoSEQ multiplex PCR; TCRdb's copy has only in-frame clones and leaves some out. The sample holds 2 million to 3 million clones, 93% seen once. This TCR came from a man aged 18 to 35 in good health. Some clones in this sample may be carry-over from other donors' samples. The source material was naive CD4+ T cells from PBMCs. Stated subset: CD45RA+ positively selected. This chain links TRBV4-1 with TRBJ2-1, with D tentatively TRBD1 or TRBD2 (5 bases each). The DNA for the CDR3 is TGCGCCAGCAGCCAAGGGGGACGGACCTACAATGAGCAGTTCTTC. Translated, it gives CASSQGGRTYNEQFF.